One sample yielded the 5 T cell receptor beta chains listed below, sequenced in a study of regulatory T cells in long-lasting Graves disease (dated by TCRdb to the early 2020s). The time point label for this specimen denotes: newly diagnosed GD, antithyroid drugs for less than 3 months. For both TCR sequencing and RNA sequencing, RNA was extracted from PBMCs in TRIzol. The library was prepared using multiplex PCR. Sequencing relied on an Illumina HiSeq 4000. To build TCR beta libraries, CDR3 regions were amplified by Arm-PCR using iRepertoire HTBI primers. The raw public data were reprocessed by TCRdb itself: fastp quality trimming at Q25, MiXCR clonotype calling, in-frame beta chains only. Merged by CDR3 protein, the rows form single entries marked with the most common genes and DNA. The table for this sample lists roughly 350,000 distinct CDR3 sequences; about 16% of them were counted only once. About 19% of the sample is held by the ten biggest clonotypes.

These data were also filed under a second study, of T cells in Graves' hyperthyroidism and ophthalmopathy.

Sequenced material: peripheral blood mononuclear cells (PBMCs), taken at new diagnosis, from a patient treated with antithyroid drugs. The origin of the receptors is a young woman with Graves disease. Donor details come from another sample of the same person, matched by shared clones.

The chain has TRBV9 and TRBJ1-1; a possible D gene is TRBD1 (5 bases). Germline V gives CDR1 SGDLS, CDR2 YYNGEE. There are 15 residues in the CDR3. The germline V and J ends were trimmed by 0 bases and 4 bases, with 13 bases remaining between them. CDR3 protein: CASSVDEGLSTEAFF. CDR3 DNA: TGTGCCAGCAGCGTAGATGAGGGGCTGAGCACTGAAGCTTTCTTT.

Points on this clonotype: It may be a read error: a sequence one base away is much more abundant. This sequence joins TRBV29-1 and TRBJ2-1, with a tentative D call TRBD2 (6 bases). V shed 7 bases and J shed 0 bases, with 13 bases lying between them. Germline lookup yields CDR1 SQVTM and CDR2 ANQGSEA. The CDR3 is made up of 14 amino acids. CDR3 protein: CSAGVGGSYNEQFF. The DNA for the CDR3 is TGCAGCGCTGGTGTGGGGGGCTCCTACAATGAGCAGTTCTTC.

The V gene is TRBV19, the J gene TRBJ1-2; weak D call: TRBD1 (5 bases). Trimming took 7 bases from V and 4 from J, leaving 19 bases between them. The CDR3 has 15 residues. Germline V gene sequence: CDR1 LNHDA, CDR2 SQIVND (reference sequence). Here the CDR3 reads CASTPAGRAGYGYTF. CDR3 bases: TGTGCCAGTACCCCCGCCGGCAGGGCCGGCTATGGCTACACCTTC.

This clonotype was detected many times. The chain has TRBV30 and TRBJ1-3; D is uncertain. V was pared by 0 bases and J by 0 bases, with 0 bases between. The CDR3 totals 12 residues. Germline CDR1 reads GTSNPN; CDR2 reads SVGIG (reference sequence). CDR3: CAWSVSGNTIYF. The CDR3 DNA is TGTGCCTGGAGTGTCTCTGGAAACACCATATATTTT.

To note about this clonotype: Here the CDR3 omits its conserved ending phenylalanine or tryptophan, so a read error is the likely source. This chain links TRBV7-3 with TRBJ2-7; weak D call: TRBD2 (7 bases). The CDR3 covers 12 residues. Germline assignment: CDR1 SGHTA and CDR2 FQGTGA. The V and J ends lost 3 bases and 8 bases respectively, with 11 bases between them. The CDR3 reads CASSFVGGQQYL. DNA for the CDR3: TGTGCCAGCAGCTTCGTCGGGGGGCAGCAGTACCTC.